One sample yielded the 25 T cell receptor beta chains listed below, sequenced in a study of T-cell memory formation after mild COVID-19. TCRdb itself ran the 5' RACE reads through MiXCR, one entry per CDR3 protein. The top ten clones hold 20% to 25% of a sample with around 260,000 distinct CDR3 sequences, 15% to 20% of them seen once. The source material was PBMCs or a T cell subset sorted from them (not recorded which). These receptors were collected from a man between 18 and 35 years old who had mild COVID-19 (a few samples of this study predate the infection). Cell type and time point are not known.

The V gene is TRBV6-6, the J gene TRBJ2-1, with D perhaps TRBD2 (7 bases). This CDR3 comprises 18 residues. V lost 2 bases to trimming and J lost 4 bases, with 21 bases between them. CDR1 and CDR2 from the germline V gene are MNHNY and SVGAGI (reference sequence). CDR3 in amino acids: CASSYTIHPRGGYNEQFF. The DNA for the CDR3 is TGTGCCAGCAGTTACACAATCCACCCTAGGGGGGGTTACAATGAGCAGTTCTTC.

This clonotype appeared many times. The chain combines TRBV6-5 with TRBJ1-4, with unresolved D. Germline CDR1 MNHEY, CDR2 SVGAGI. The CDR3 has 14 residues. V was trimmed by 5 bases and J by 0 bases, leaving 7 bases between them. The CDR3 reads CASSRRATNEKLFF. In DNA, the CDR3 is TGTGCCAGCAGTAGGAGGGCAACTAATGAAAAACTGTTTTTT.

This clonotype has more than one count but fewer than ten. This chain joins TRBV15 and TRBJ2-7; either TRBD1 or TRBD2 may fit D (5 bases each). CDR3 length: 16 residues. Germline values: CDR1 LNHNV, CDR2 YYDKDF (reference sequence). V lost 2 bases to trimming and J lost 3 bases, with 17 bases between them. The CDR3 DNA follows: TGTGCCACCAGCAGAAGCTCCGGGACGGGAAGCTACGAGCAGTACTTC. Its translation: CATSRSSGTGSYEQYF.

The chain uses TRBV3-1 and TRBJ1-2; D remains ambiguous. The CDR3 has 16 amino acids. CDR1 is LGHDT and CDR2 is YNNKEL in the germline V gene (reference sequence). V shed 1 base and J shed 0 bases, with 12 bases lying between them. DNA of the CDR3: TGTGCCAGCAGCCAAGGTTCCGAACTGACTAACTATGGCTACACCTTC. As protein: CASSQGSELTNYGYTF.

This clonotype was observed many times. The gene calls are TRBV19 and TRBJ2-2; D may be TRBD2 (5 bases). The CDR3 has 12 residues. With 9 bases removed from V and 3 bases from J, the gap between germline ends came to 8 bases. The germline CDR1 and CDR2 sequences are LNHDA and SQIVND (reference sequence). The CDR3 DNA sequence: TGTGCCAGCCCCGGGGACACCGGGGAGCTGTTTTTT. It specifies CASPGDTGELFF.

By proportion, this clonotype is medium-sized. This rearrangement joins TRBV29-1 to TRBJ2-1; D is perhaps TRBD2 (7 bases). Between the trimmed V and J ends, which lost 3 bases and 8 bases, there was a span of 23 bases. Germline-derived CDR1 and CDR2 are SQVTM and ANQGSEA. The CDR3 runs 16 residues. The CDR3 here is CSVEDAGADGSDEQFF. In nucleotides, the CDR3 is TGCAGCGTTGAGGACGCGGGGGCCGATGGTTCAGATGAGCAGTTCTTC.

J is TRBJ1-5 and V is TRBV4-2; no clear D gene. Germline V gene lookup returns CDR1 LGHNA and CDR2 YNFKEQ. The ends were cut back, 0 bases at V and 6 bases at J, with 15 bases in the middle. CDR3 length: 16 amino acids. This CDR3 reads CASSQDTGSQSQPQHF. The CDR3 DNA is TGTGCCAGCAGCCAAGATACGGGAAGCCAGAGTCAGCCCCAGCATTTT.

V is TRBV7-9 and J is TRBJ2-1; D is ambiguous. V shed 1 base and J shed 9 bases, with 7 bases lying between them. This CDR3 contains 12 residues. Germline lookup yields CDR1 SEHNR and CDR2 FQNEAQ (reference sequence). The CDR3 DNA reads TGTGCCAGCAGCTTAGGACGGAGTGAGCAGTTCTTC. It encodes CASSLGRSEQFF.

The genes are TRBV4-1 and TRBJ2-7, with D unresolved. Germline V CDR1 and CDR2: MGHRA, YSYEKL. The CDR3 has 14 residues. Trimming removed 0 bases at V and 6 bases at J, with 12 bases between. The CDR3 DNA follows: TGCGCCAGCAGCCAAGATGCGATAGCACTCGAGCAGTACTTC. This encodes CASSQDAIALEQYF.

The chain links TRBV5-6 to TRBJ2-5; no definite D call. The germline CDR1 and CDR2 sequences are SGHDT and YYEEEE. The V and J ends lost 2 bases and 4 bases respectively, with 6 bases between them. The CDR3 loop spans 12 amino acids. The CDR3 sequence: CASSFGPETQYF. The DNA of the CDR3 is TGTGCCAGCAGCTTTGGGCCAGAGACCCAGTACTTC.

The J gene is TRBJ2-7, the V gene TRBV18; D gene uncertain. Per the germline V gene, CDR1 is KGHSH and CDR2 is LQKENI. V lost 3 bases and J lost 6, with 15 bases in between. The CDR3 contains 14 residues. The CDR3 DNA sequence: TGTGCCAGCTCACCCCGAGCTTTGGTCGCCGAGCAGTACTTC. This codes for CASSPRALVAEQYF. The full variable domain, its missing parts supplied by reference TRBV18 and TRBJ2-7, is NAGVMQNPRHLVRRRGQEARLRCSPMKGHSHVYWYRQLPEEGLKFMVYLQKENIIDESGMPKERFSAEFPKEGPSILRIQQVVRGDSAAYFCASSPRALVAEQYFGPGTRLTVT.

The CDR3 DNA sequence: TGCGCCAGCAGCCCGGGACAGTTAGGGGCCAACGTCCTGACTTTC. This codes for CASSPGQLGANVLTF. This sequence joins TRBV5-1 and TRBJ2-6; 7 positions agree with TRBD1. The CDR3 has 15 amino acids. CDR1 and CDR2 (germline): SGHRS, YFSETQ. J lost 4 bases, V lost 4 bases, and 5 bases had no gene match.

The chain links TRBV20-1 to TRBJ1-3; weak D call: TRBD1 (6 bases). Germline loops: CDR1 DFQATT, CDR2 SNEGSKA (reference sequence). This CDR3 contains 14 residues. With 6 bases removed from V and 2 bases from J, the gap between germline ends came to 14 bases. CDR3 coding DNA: TGCAGTGCCAGAAAGGGGGGCGCTGGAAACACCATATATTTT. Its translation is CSARKGGAGNTIYF.

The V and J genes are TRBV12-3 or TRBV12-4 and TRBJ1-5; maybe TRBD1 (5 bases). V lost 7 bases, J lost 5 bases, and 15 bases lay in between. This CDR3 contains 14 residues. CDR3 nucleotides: TGTGCCAGCACCATTGGACAATTCGATCAGCCCCAGCATTTT. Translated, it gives CASTIGQFDQPQHF.

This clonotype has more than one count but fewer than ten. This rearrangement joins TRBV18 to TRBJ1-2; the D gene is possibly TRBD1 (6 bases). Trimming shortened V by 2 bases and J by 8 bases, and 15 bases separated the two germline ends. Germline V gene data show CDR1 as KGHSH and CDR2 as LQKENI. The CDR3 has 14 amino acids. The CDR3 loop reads CASSPAGQGHGYTF. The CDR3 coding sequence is TGTGCCAGCTCACCAGCGGGGCAGGGGCACGGCTACACCTTC.

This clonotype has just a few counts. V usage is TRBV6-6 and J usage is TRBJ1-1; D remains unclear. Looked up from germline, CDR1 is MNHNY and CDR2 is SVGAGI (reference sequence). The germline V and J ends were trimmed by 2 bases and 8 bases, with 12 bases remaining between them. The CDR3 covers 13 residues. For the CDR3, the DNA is TGTGCCAGCAGTTACCAAAGCCCCTGGGAAGCTTTCTTT. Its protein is CASSYQSPWEAFF.

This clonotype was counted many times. The CDR3 reads CASSAGHPTSEQYF. DNA of the CDR3: TGTGCCAGCAGCGCGGGACACCCGACCTCCGAGCAGTACTTC. V is TRBV7-2 and J is TRBJ2-7; either TRBD1 or TRBD2 may fit D (6 bases each). This CDR3 comprises 14 residues. Trimming pared 5 bases from V and 6 bases from J, leaving 17 bases between. CDR1 and CDR2 (germline): SGHTA, FQGNSA.

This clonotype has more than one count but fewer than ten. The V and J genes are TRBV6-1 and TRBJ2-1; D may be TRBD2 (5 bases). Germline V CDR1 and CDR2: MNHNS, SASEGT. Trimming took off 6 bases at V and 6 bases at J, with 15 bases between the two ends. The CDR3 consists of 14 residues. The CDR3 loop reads CASSVDSYLNEQFF. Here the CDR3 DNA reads TGTGCCAGCAGCGTGGACTCGTACCTCAATGAGCAGTTCTTC.

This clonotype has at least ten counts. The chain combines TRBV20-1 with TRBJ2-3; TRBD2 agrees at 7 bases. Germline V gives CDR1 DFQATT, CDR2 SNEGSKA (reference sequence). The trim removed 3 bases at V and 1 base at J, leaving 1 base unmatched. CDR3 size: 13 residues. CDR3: CSARLAGTDTQYF. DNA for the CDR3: TGCAGTGCTAGGCTAGCGGGCACAGATACGCAGTATTTT.

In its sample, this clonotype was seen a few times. The DNA for the CDR3 is TGTGCCAGCAGCCAGACTCGAGAGACCCAGTACTTC. It specifies CASSQTRETQYF. The chain employs TRBV14 and TRBJ2-5; D ambiguous. Germline values: CDR1 SGHDN, CDR2 FVKESK. This CDR3 has 12 residues. V lost 3 bases to trimming and J lost 4 bases, with 6 bases between them.

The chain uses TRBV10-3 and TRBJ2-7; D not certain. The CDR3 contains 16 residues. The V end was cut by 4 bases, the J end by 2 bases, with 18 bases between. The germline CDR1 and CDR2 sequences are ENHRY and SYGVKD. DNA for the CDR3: TGTGCCATCAGTGGGGGTCTAGGAGTACTCACCTACGAGCAGTACTTC. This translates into CAISGGLGVLTYEQYF.

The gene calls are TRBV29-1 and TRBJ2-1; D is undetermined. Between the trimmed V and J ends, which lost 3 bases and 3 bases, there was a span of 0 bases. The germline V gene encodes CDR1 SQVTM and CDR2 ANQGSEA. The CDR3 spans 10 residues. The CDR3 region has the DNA TGCAGCGTTGACTACAATGAGCAGTTCTTC. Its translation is CSVDYNEQFF.

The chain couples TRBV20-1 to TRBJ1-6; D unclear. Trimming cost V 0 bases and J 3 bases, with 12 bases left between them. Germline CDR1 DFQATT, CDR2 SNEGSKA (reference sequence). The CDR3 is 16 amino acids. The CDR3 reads CSARDIRTGYNSPLHF. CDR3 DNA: TGCAGTGCTAGAGATATCAGGACGGGCTATAATTCACCCCTCCACTTT.

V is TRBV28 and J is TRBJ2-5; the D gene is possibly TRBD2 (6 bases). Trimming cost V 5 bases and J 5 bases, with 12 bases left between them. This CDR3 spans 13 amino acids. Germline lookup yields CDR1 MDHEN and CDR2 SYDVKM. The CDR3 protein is CASSRLVRETQYF. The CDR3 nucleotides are TGTGCCAGCAGTCGACTAGTCCGGGAGACCCAGTACTTC. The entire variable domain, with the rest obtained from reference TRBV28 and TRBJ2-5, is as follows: DVKVTQSSRYLVKRTGEKVFLECVQDMDHENMFWYRQDPGLGLRLIYFSYDVKMKEKGDIPEGYSVSREKKERFSLILESASTNQTSMYLCASSRLVRETQYFGPGTRLLVL.

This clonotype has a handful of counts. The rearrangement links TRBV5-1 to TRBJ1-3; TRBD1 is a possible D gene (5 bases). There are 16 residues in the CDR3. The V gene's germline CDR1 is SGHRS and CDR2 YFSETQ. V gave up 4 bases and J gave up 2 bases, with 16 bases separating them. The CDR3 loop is CASSLYPSGTGNTIYF. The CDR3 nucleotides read TGCGCCAGCAGCCTATACCCCTCAGGGACTGGAAACACCATATATTTT. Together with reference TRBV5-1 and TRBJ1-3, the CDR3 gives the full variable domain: KAGVTQTPRYLIKTRGQQVTLSCSPISGHRSVSWYQQTPGQGLQFLFEYFSETQRNKGNFPGRFSGRQFSNSRSEMNVSTLELGDSALYLCASSLYPSGTGNTIYFGEGSWLTVV.